One T cell receptor (beta chain) is described in this entry. Its specificity is not known. The sample is drawn from a study of post-analysis software for immune sequencing data. Unique molecular identifiers were carried by the TCR beta cDNA libraries. TCRdb reanalysed the PCR reads using MiXCR and keeps one entry per CDR3 protein. The data hold about 540,000 distinct CDR3 sequences, with around 34% observed a single time. Study-level results: Strong co-clustering by F measure was evident for samples that had been prepared in the same batch. Controls had lower frequencies than patients of about 5 TRBV segments, which included TRBV5-6, TRBV5-1 and TRBV20-1. Controls' normalized Chao1 diversity significantly exceeded that of multiple sclerosis patients.

The germline V and J ends were trimmed by 0 bases and 5 bases, with 12 bases remaining between them. Germline CDR1 and CDR2: SGHRS and YFSETQ. The CDR3 length is 14 residues. The J gene is TRBJ2-7, the V gene TRBV5-1; D not certain. The sequencing input was blood. The receptor comes from a girl aged 2-17 years with multiple sclerosis. CDR3 nucleotide sequence: TGCGCCAGCAGCTTGGAGGTTCAGCTTGACGAGCAGTACTTC. This encodes CASSLEVQLDEQYF.